This T cell receptor (beta chain) was recorded in a study of T-cell reconstitution after alpha-beta-depleted transplantation in children. Whole-study findings and limits: Day-60 TCRbeta diversity that was high in some patients was derived from surviving recipient T cells and thymic progenitors.

Unique molecular identifiers were incorporated when the TCRbeta library was constructed. MiXCR, run by TCRdb on the PCR reads, gives a single entry per CDR3 protein. The sample yields roughly 570,000 distinct CDR3 sequences, around 27% seen once. For this clonotype: Its antigen is unknown.

The germline gives CDR1 MNHNY, CDR2 SVGAGI (reference sequence). There are 13 residues in the CDR3. Trimming removed 2 bases from V and 4 bases from J, with 8 bases in between. This chain links TRBV6-6 with TRBJ1-2; D not resolved. The sequence derives from a boy under two years old with Wiskott-Aldrich syndrome, due to receive a stem cell transplant. The sequencing used PBMCs, collected before TCRalphabeta/CD19-depleted stem cell transplant. DNA for the CDR3: TGTGCCAGCAGTTACAGGGTTGGCTATGGCTACACCTTC. Protein: CASSYRVGYGYTF.